This T cell receptor (beta chain) was documented in a study of cytomegalovirus exposure and HLA in healthy donors. This CDR3 contains 15 residues. Unmatched junction bases numbered 2, after V lost 4 bases and J lost 4 bases. CDR1 is SGHDT and CDR2 is YYEEEE in the germline V gene. Sequencing used immunoSEQ multiplex PCR; TCRdb keeps in-frame clones, though not all of them. In the table there are about 280,000 clones, approximately 90% of which are singletons. This chain links TRBV5-6 with TRBJ2-1, with 13 nucleotides matching TRBD2. Specimen: PBMCs. The sequence was collected from a woman aged 18-29 years in good health and CMV-seronegative. The CDR3 region is CASSRTSGGYNEQFF. DNA for the CDR3: TGTGCCAGCAGCCGGACTAGCGGGGGTTACAATGAGCAGTTCTTC.